The T cell receptor beta chain under discussion was sequenced for a study of Graves' ophthalmopathy and Graves' hyperthyroidism (dated by TCRdb to about 2018). The study in broad terms: Peripheral blood was collected at initial diagnosis, before any treatment. The 80 to 100 discovery patients were randomly divided into training and test sets at a 7:3 ratio. Following sample collection, hyperthyroidism patients were given methimazole at a starting dose of 30 mg daily, and ophthalmopathy patients were given high-dose intravenous methylprednisolone. A discovery set of 100 patients (around 44 ophthalmopathy, 55 to 60 stable hyperthyroidism) was enrolled to explore V-J signatures distinguishing ophthalmopathy from hyperthyroidism. The study used TCR beta repertoire signatures to distinguish Graves' ophthalmopathy from Graves' hyperthyroidism and to predict progression to ophthalmopathy. In total, 135 blood samples were TCR-sequenced: some 40 ophthalmopathy, some 75 hyperthyroidism and approximately 17 hyperthyroidism-to-ophthalmopathy patients. T-cell repertoires of thyroid tissue and blood were compared in about six hyperthyroidism patients. For independent validation, a separate cohort was made up of around 19 hyperthyroidism patients plus 17 patients who later progressed from hyperthyroidism to ophthalmopathy. General findings and caveats noted by the study authors: Sample size was not predetermined statistically, and investigators were not blinded to group allocation. In validation, the model predicted ophthalmopathy progression with 55% to 71% sensitivity and about 73% specificity; eleven to twelve predicted patients were CT-confirmed with GO in a median of around 6 months. Most of the expanded thyroid clonotypes with a frequency above 0.001 were also detected in blood, and it was suggested that the thyroid immune response may be reflected by blood repertoires. In cross-validation, the 13-signature model distinguished ophthalmopathy from stable hyperthyroidism with approximately 88% sensitivity and roughly 81% specificity, and in the test set the corresponding values were about 80% and 75%.

Points on this clonotype: Its antigen is currently not known. No base qualities exist here, and no much larger clone lies one base off it.

V and J are truncated by 0 bases and 3 bases respectively, leaving an intervening sequence of 9 bases. The CDR3 runs 14 residues from the cysteine to the phenylalanine. The DNA shown is the 42-base CDR3, in frame from base 1. Per the germline V gene (reference sequence), LNHNV is the CDR1 and YYDKDF is the CDR2. For repertoire sequencing, TCR beta CDR3 regions were amplified from RNA transcripts. The first round was an RT-PCR using HTBI primers with the Qiagen OneStep RT-PCR kit, and this first round was followed by a second-round multiplex PCR, then size selection and purification. Libraries were sequenced paired-end with 100 bp reads on an Illumina HiSeq2000. The study's processing was this. SOAPnuke was used to process the reads, removing any read that contained adapters or uncalled bases, had a mean Phred below 15, or lacked an exact match to the constant primer or identifier. COPE v1.2.5 was used to merge high-quality paired reads. Clonotypes were defined as unique nucleotide sequences and were aligned to IMGT TRB V, D and J references using MiTCR v1.1. Only V-J combinations with frequency above 0.0001 were analysed, covering more than 99% of repertoires. For each V-J combination, a TCR clonal expansion and chaos score was defined as the ratio of F50 clonal expansion to chaos observed in the TCRdist matrix. Welch's t-statistics and random forest were used to reduce features to more than ten V-J combinations, which were fed into a naive Bayes classifier. Thyroid-blood repertoire similarity was quantified with the Morisita-Horn index. TCRdb took the public reads, trimmed them with fastp at Q25, ran MiXCR for clone calling and kept in-frame beta chains. Every entry covers one CDR3 protein and lists the most common genes and DNA from its rows. None of the V and J calls come from the authors' own analysis; TCRdb made them. Within this sample are over 150,000 distinct CDR3 sequences, with about 40% of them counted one time only. Clones ranked in the top ten supply about 5.8% of the sample.

Ophthalmopathy patients were characterized by moderately to severely active disease, a Clinical Activity Score of at least 3, a NOSPECS grade of at least 4, and a disease duration under 3 months. Patients were excluded if they had other autoimmune diseases, uncontrolled infections, pregnancy or lactation. Diagnosis relied on clinical symptoms, serum thyroxine, TRAb, thyroid ultrasound and orbital computed tomography. PBMCs were isolated from roughly 10 ml of fresh peripheral blood by Ficoll-Paque density gradient centrifugation. Total RNA was extracted with Trizol reagent and quality-checked on an Agilent 2100 Bioanalyzer.

The V and J genes are TRBV15 and TRBJ2-7; the D gene cannot be named for sure. Sequencing used peripheral blood. The source of this sequence is a woman between 35 and 50 years old with Graves' ophthalmopathy. Donor details come from another sample of the same person, matched by shared clones. The sequenced DNA is TGTGCCACCAGCAGAGATCTGGCGGACTACGAGCAGTACTTC. The resulting protein is CATSRDLADYEQYF.